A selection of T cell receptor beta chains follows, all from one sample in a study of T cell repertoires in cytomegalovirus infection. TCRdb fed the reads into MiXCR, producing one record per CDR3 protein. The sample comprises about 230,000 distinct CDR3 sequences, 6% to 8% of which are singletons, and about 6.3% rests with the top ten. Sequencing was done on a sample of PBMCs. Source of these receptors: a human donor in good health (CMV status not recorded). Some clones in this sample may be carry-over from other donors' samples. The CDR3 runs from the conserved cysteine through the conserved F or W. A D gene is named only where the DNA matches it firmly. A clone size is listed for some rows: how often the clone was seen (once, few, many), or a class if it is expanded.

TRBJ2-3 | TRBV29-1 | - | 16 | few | CSVDVGTRTSTDTQYF | TGCAGCGTTGATGTTGGGACGAGAACTAGCACAGATACGCAGTATTTT
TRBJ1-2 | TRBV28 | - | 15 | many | CASSFRDSNNYGYTF | TGTGCCAGCAGTTTTAGGGACTCTAATAACTATGGCTACACCTTC
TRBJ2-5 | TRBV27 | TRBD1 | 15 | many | CASGQDRGLVETQYF | TGTGCCAGTGGACAAGACAGGGGTCTTGTAGAGACCCAGTACTTC
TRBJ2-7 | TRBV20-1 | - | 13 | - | CSATDIRSLEQYF | TGCAGTGCAACGGACATCCGATCCCTCGAGCAGTACTTC
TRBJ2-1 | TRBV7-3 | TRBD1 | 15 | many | CASSSPGQRYNEQFF | TGTGCCAGCAGCTCCCCGGGACAGAGATACAATGAGCAGTTCTTC
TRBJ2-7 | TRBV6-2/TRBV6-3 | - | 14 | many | CASSWSGGSYEQYF | TGTGCCAGCAGTTGGTCCGGAGGATCCTACGAGCAGTACTTC
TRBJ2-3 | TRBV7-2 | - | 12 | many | CASSFHQDTQYF | TGTGCCAGCAGCTTTCATCAAGATACGCAGTATTTT
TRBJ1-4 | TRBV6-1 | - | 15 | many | CASSEQAGEGEKLFF | TGTGCCAGCAGTGAACAGGCAGGGGAAGGTGAAAAACTGTTTTTT
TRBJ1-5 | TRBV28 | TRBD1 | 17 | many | CASSHGQGLAGNQPQHF | TGTGCCAGCAGCCACGGACAGGGATTAGCGGGGAATCAGCCCCAGCATTTT
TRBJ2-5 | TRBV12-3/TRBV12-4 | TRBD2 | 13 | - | CASRTSGEETQYF | TGTGCCAGCAGGACTAGCGGGGAAGAGACCCAGTACTTC
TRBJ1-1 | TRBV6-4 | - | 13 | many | CASSEQKNTEAFF | TGTGCCAGCAGTGAGCAGAAGAACACTGAAGCTTTCTTT
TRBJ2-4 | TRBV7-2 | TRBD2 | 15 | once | CSSSRGESGKNIQYF | TGTTCCAGCAGCCGGGGGGAGTCGGGCAAAAACATCCAGTACTTC
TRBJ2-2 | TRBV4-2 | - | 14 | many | CASSQTGDTGELFF | TGTGCCAGCAGCCAGACGGGGGACACCGGGGAGCTGTTTTTT
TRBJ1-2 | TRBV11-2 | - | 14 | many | CASSARTGYYGYTF | TGTGCCAGCAGCGCTCGGACGGGATACTATGGCTACACCTTC
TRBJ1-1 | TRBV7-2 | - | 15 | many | CASSFVSTGNTEAFF | TGTGCCAGCAGCTTTGTATCCACAGGGAACACTGAAGCTTTCTTT
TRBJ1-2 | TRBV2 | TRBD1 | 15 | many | CASSAITGARYGYTF | TGTGCCAGCAGCGCAATCACAGGGGCCCGTTATGGCTACACCTTC
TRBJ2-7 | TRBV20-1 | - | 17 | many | CSAATPWGPDNVYEQYF | TGCAGTGCAGCCACCCCCTGGGGTCCCGACAACGTCTACGAGCAGTACTTC
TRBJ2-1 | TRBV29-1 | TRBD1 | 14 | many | CSVERDRTYNEQFF | TGCAGCGTTGAGAGGGACAGGACCTACAATGAGCAGTTCTTC
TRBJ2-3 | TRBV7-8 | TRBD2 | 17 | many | CASSWGLAGTSTDTQYF | TGTGCCAGCAGCTGGGGACTAGCGGGGACGAGCACAGATACGCAGTATTTT
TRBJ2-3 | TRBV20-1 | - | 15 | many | CSATRDLAGADTQYF | TGCAGTGCTACTCGGGACCTCGCTGGCGCAGATACGCAGTATTTT
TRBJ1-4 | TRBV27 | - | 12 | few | CASSLPGPELFF | TGTGCCAGCAGTTTACCAGGGCCTGAACTGTTTTTT
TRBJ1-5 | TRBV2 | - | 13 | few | CASKKDSNQPQHF | TGTGCCAGCAAGAAGGATAGCAATCAGCCCCAGCATTTT
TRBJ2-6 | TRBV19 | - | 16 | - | CASSISDSPGTNVLTF | TGTGCCAGTAGTATATCGGACAGCCCTGGGACCAACGTCCTGACTTTC
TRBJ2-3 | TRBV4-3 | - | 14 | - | CASAAQGGSDTQYF | TGCGCCAGCGCCGCGCAGGGGGGGTCGGATACGCAGTATTTT
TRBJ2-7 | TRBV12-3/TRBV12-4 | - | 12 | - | CASSIGGSEQYF | TGTGCCAGCAGTATAGGAGGGAGCGAGCAGTACTTC
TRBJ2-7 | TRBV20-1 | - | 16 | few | CSARDRTAGSSYEQYF | TGCAGTGCTAGAGATCGGACCGCCGGAAGCTCCTACGAGCAGTACTTC
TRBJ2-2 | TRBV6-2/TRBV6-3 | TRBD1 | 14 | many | CASTRTGGTGELFF | TGTGCCAGCACCAGGACAGGGGGAACCGGGGAGCTGTTTTTT
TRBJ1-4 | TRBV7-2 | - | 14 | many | CASSLHATNEKLFF | TGTGCCAGCAGCTTGCATGCAACTAATGAAAAACTGTTTTTT
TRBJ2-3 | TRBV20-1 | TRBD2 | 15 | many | CSARDPSGGTDTQYF | TGCAGTGCTAGAGATCCTAGCGGAGGCACAGATACGCAGTATTTT
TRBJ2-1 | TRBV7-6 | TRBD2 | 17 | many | CASSARLAGGLVNEQFF | TGTGCCAGCAGCGCCCGACTAGCGGGGGGGCTGGTGAATGAGCAGTTCTTC
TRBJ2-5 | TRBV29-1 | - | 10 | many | CSVDRETQYF | TGCAGCGTTGATCGAGAGACCCAGTACTTC
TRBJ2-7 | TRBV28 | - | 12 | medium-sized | CASSLGGYEQYF | TGTGCCAGCAGCCTAGGGGGGTACGAGCAGTACTTC
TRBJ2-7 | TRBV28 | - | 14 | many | CASSPTGTEREQYF | TGTGCCAGCAGCCCCACCGGGACTGAGAGGGAGCAGTACTTC
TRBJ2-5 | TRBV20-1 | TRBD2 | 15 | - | CSARPTLAGGETQYF | TGCAGTGCTCGACCAACCCTAGCGGGGGGGGAGACCCAGTACTTC
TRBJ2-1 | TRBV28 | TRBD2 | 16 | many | CASSSTGLAPYNEQFF | TGTGCCAGCAGCAGTACCGGACTAGCGCCCTACAATGAGCAGTTCTTC
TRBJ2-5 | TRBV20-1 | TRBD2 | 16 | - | CSARDPLRGGGETQYF | TGCAGTGCTAGAGACCCCCTACGGGGGGGCGGGGAGACCCAGTACTTC
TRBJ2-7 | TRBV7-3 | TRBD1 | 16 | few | CASSPAGPGQGDEQYF | TGTGCCAGCAGCCCGGCGGGTCCGGGACAGGGTGACGAGCAGTACTTC
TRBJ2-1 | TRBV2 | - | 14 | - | CASSDRPTYNEQFF | TGTGCCAGCAGTGATCGCCCGACCTACAATGAGCAGTTCTTC
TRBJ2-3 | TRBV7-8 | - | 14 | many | CASTPRGGTDTQYF | TGTGCCAGCACCCCTCGTGGTGGCACAGATACGCAGTATTTT
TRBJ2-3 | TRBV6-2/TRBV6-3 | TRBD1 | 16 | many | CASSPRGTGGTDTQYF | TGTGCCAGCAGCCCCCGAGGGACAGGGGGCACAGATACGCAGTATTTT
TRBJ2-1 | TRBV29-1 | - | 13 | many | CSVAVTRGNEQFF | TGCAGCGTTGCTGTGACTCGGGGGAATGAGCAGTTCTTC
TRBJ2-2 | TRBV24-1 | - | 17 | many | CATSDLSEGANTGELFF | TGTGCCACCAGTGATTTGAGCGAGGGAGCGAACACCGGGGAGCTGTTTTTT
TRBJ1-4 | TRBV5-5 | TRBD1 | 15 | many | CASSLIGQGDEKLFF | TGTGCCAGCAGCTTGATCGGACAGGGCGATGAAAAACTGTTTTTT